This entry concerns a single TCR beta chain. The data were taken from a study of blood T cell repertoires in COVID-19. On the study more broadly: Samples taken during acute and convalescent COVID-19 were collected in the United States, Italy and Spain.

Per the original methods: Reference gene primers were amplified, and this amplification served to estimate nucleated cell counts. Clones were read by immunoSEQ multiplex PCR, and TCRdb kept only the in-frame ones, dropping some. From that table come the V and J calls and clone size; the DNA was used to work out D and trimming. Of about 210,000 clones detected, around 80% appear once; the ten largest clones hold roughly 12%. The junction had 2 bases not matched to a gene; V was cut back by 5 bases and J by 5 bases. Germline assignment: CDR1 DFQATT and CDR2 SNEGSKA (reference sequence). This CDR3 is built from 11 residues.

The sequence derives from a woman aged 35 to 49 with acute or convalescent COVID-19. The chain combines TRBV20-1 with TRBJ1-1, with 7 bases identical to TRBD1. Material: peripheral blood. In DNA, the CDR3 is TGCAGTGCTCAACAGGGGACTGAAGCTTTCTTT. Translation gives CSAQQGTEAFF.